This is a list of T cell receptor beta chains from one sample in a study of CD8+ T cells in alopecia areata. Method: immunoSEQ multiplex PCR; TCRdb's copy keeps in-frame clones and lacks some. The sample comprises about 200,000 clones, roughly 50% of which are singletons, and around 5.1% rests with the top ten. Sequenced: CD8+ T cells sorted from blood. All receptors derive from a human donor in good health. Each CDR3 is given with its conserved first and last residue. The order of the fields is D gene, clone size, J gene, V gene, CDR3 protein, CDR3 DNA. D genes are given only for firm matches. Clone size is given for some rows only: seen once, a few or many times, or a class if the clone is expanded.

NA,NA,TRBJ1-4,TRBV9,CASSSFSGEKLFF,TGTGCCAGCAGCTCGTTCTCGGGTGAAAAACTGTTTTTT
TRBD2,NA,TRBJ2-1,TRBV4-1,CASSPGGGAPSYNEQFF,TGCGCCAGCAGCCCCGGCGGGGGGGCCCCTTCTTACAATGAGCAGTTCTTC
NA,NA,TRBJ1-1,TRBV5-6,CASSPQTRNTEAFF,TGTGCCAGCAGCCCCCAGACAAGGAACACTGAAGCTTTCTTT
NA,NA,TRBJ2-7,TRBV7-9,CASSHPGRTYEQYF,TGTGCCAGCAGTCATCCAGGCAGGACCTACGAGCAGTACTTC
NA,once,TRBJ2-2,TRBV7-9,CASSPPGVGTGELFF,TGTGCCAGCAGCCCGCCCGGGGTTGGCACCGGGGAGCTGTTTTTT
NA,few,TRBJ2-7,TRBV5-4,CASSYRVSYEQYF,TGTGCCAGCAGCTACAGGGTTAGCTACGAGCAGTACTTC
TRBD2,NA,TRBJ2-5,TRBV29-1,CSVERASGGASQETQYF,TGCAGCGTTGAAAGGGCTAGCGGGGGGGCGTCCCAAGAGACCCAGTACTTC
TRBD1,NA,TRBJ1-6,TRBV4-1,CASSLTGQGGSPLHF,TGCGCCAGCAGCTTAACGGGACAGGGGGGATCACCCCTCCACTTT
NA,once,TRBJ1-2,TRBV6-5,CASRLRGSYGYTF,TGTGCCAGCAGGCTCCGGGGATCCTATGGCTACACCTTC
TRBD2,few,TRBJ2-1,TRBV4-1,CASSPLERGYEQFF,TGCGCCAGCAGCCCCCTGGAGCGGGGGTACGAGCAGTTCTTC
TRBD1,NA,TRBJ1-1,TRBV29-1,CSVDQGVTEAFF,TGCAGCGTTGATCAGGGGGTCACTGAAGCTTTCTTT
NA,few,TRBJ1-2,TRBV2,CASSHRTLYGYTF,TGTGCCAGCAGTCATCGGACTCTTTATGGCTACACCTTC
NA,few,TRBJ2-5,TRBV10-3,CAISLGREETQYF,TGTGCCATCAGCCTCGGACGGGAAGAGACCCAGTACTTC
NA,NA,TRBJ2-7,TRBV13,CASSLGRGWNEQYF,TGTGCCAGCAGCTTAGGCAGGGGCTGGAACGAGCAGTACTTC
NA,NA,TRBJ2-4,TRBV11-3,CASSLRYGAKNIQYF,TGTGCCAGCAGCTTACGCTACGGGGCCAAAAACATTCAGTACTTC
TRBD1,NA,TRBJ1-1,TRBV29-1,CSVDTDRGDTEAFF,TGCAGCGTTGATACGGACAGGGGAGACACTGAAGCTTTCTTT
NA,NA,TRBJ1-2,TRBV29-1,CSVELKANYGYTF,TGCAGCGTTGAACTAAAAGCTAACTATGGCTACACCTTC
NA,NA,TRBJ2-7,TRBV4-1,CASSPRTGTYEQYF,TGCGCCAGCAGCCCTAGGACCGGGACCTACGAGCAGTACTTC
NA,NA,TRBJ1-1,TRBV27,CASTPGGVRMNTEAFF,TGTGCCAGCACCCCTGGGGGGGTTCGGATGAACACTGAAGCTTTCTTT
NA,NA,TRBJ1-2,TRBV2,CAKMRVNNYGYTF,TGTGCAAAGATGAGGGTGAATAACTATGGCTACACCTTC
TRBD1,NA,TRBJ1-1,TRBV7-9,CASSWDRVGTEAFF,TGTGCCAGCAGCTGGGACAGGGTTGGCACTGAAGCTTTCTTT
NA,few,TRBJ2-5,TRBV11-2,CASSLGAETQYF,TGTGCCAGCAGCTTAGGGGCCGAGACCCAGTACTTC
NA,NA,TRBJ2-4,TRBV7-9,CASSFPGQRIQYF,TGTGCCAGCAGCTTTCCCGGACAGAGAATTCAGTACTTC
NA,NA,TRBJ1-2,TRBV2,CASSEGGANYGYTF,TGTGCCAGCAGTGAGGGCGGTGCTAACTATGGCTACACCTTC
NA,few,TRBJ2-1,TRBV6-6,CASSRGPSSYNEQFF,TGTGCCAGCAGCAGGGGTCCCAGCTCCTACAATGAGCAGTTCTTC
NA,NA,TRBJ1-5,TRBV7-9,CASSFSNQPQHF,TGTGCCAGCAGCTTCAGCAATCAGCCCCAGCATTTT
NA,NA,TRBJ1-2,TRBV5-6,CASSLGQDGYTF,TGTGCCAGCAGCTTGGGCCAGGATGGCTACACCTTC
NA,NA,TRBJ2-7,TRBV2,CASISSAAGGGEQYF,TGTGCCAGCATATCCTCGGCGGCCGGGGGCGGCGAGCAGTACTTC
NA,NA,TRBJ2-1,TRBV7-2,CASSLEDISYNEQFF,TGTGCCAGCAGCTTAGAGGATATATCCTACAATGAGCAGTTCTTC
NA,NA,TRBJ2-5,TRBV7-9,CASSLASGAAQYF,TGTGCCAGCAGCTTAGCGTCGGGGGCCGCCCAGTACTTC
NA,NA,TRBJ2-3,TRBV27,CASSLIWGSTDTQYF,TGTGCCAGCAGTTTAATTTGGGGCTCCACAGATACGCAGTATTTT
TRBD2,NA,TRBJ2-2,TRBV9,CASSASGGTSGELFF,TGTGCCAGCTCAGCGAGCGGGGGGACCAGCGGGGAGCTGTTTTTT
TRBD1,NA,TRBJ1-2,TRBV29-1,CSVPTGGGNYGYTF,TGCAGCGTGCCAACAGGGGGCGGTAACTATGGCTACACCTTC
TRBD1,NA,TRBJ1-2,TRBV5-1,CASSEGQGYYGYTF,TGCGCCAGCAGCGAGGGACAGGGTTATTATGGCTACACCTTC
TRBD2,NA,TRBJ2-1,TRBV6-6,CASWPTSGGDNEQFF,TGTGCCAGCTGGCCCACTAGCGGGGGGGACAATGAGCAGTTCTTC
TRBD2,NA,TRBJ2-3,TRBV4-1,CASSRSGAPTDTQYF,TGCGCCAGCAGCCGTAGCGGGGCACCCACAGATACGCAGTATTTT
NA,NA,TRBJ1-2,TRBV6-5,CASSYWSRASYYGYTF,TGTGCCAGCAGTTACTGGAGCAGGGCATCTTACTATGGCTACACCTTC
NA,NA,TRBJ1-6,TRBV15,CATSRDKADNSPLHF,TGTGCCACCAGCAGAGATAAGGCGGATAATTCACCCCTCCACTTT
TRBD2,NA,TRBJ2-5,TRBV13,CASSLGLQETQYF,TGTGCCAGCAGCCTGGGACTACAAGAGACCCAGTACTTC
TRBD1,NA,TRBJ2-3,TRBV6-5,CASTTGETDTQYF,TGTGCCAGCACAACAGGGGAAACAGATACGCAGTATTTT
NA,NA,TRBJ1-1,TRBV4-1,CASSKTLSTEAFF,TGCGCCAGCAGCAAGACCCTAAGCACTGAAGCTTTCTTT
NA,NA,TRBJ2-7,TRBV27,CASSLSMGYEQYF,TGTGCCAGCAGTTTATCGATGGGCTACGAGCAGTACTTC
TRBD2,few,TRBJ2-1,TRBV4-1,CASSPGTSGGWNEQFF,TGCGCCAGCAGCCCAGGGACTAGCGGGGGATGGAATGAGCAGTTCTTC
TRBD2,once,TRBJ2-7,TRBV4-1,CASSQGEIAGGLRLPHEQYF,TGCGCCAGCAGCCAAGGCGAGATAGCGGGGGGGCTTAGGTTGCCCCACGAGCAGTACTTC
NA,NA,TRBJ2-2,TRBV29-1,CSVPQPTGELFF,TGCAGCGTTCCTCAGCCCACCGGGGAGCTGTTTTTT
NA,NA,TRBJ2-3,TRBV30,CAWSWTGMADTQYF,TGTGCCTGGAGTTGGACGGGAATGGCAGATACGCAGTATTTT
TRBD2,NA,TRBJ2-7,TRBV29-1,CSVDGGTSGGDYEQYF,TGCAGCGTGGACGGCGGGACTAGCGGGGGGGACTACGAGCAGTACTTC
NA,NA,TRBJ2-3,TRBV2,CASRPDLQPDTQYF,TGTGCCAGCAGGCCAGACCTGCAGCCAGATACGCAGTATTTT